The 2 T cell receptor beta chains given below trace back to one sample, sequenced in a study of T cell responses to AZD1222 COVID-19 vaccine. Produced via immunoSEQ multiplex PCR; TCRdb's table is partial and in-frame only. In the table there are approximately 88,000 clones, approximately 80% of which are singletons. The sequences come from peripheral blood, collected on day 0 of AZD1222 vaccination. These receptors originate from an adult in good health.

This sequence joins TRBV29-1 and TRBJ2-1; tentatively, D is TRBD1 (5 bases). CDR1 and CDR2 from the germline V gene are SQVTM and ANQGSEA. The CDR3 sequence is 13 residues long. V was shortened by 1 base and J by 6 bases, with 10 bases between the two germline ends. The chain's CDR3 is CSVEGGHSNEQFF. In DNA form, the CDR3 reads TGCAGCGTTGAAGGGGGCCACTCCAATGAGCAGTTCTTC.

The CDR3 region is CASSKQAETDTQYF. The CDR3 nucleotides are TGTGCCAGTAGTAAGCAGGCGGAAACAGATACGCAGTATTTT. This chain links TRBV19 with TRBJ2-3; D is ambiguous. The CDR3 spans 14 residues. Germline V gene sequence: CDR1 LNHDA, CDR2 SQIVND (reference sequence). V dropped 4 bases and J dropped 3 bases, with 11 bases sitting between them.